This T cell receptor beta chain was profiled in a study of T cells after yellow fever vaccination. Trimming removed 4 bases at V and 1 base at J, with 11 bases between. CDR1 and CDR2 (germline): SQVTM, ANQGSEA. The CDR3 runs 13 residues. TCRdb fed the 5' RACE reads into MiXCR, producing one record per CDR3 protein. The profile shows approximately 70,000 distinct CDR3 sequences, 6.5% of them singletons. This clonotype was observed at least ten times. The TCR sequence derives from a man younger than 30 who received the YFV17D yellow fever vaccine. This sequence joins TRBV29-1 and TRBJ2-7, with D possibly being TRBD1 or TRBD2 (5 bases each). The sample in question was CD8+ T cells sorted from PBMCs, obtained roughly 46 days after the first yellow fever vaccination. The CDR3 sequence is CSVAGDLSYEQYF. In DNA form, the CDR3 reads TGCAGCGTTGCCGGGGACCTTTCCTACGAGCAGTACTTC.